The 12 T cell receptor beta chains in this list originate from one sample, sequenced in a study of CD8+CD57+ T cells in acquired aplastic anemia. Genomic DNA constituted the template upon which TCR beta VDJ and CDR3 profiling was performed. A single record per CDR3 protein comes from TCRdb applying MiXCR to the reads. The data contain 200,000 or so distinct CDR3 sequences, roughly 50% of them singletons. Patients included in sequencing had previously demonstrated CD8+CD57+ cell expansion by flow cytometry. Source material: sorted CD4+, CD8+, or CD8+CD57+ T cells (not recorded which) from PBMCs. The origin of the receptors is a human donor with aplastic anemia.

This clonotype was detected many times. V usage is TRBV7-9 and J usage is TRBJ1-2, with D possibly being TRBD1 (5 bases). CDR1 and CDR2 (germline): SEHNR, FQNEAQ (reference sequence). The CDR3 length is 13 residues. Between the trimmed V and J ends, which lost 2 bases and 5 bases, there was a span of 9 bases. CDR3 residues: CASSLFEGYGYTF. The CDR3 nucleotides are TGTGCCAGCAGCTTATTCGAGGGGTATGGCTACACCTTC. The full variable domain, in which reference TRBV7-9 and TRBJ1-2 provide the parts outside the CDR3, is DTGVSQNPRHKITKRGQNVTFRCDPISEHNRLYWYRQTLGQGPEFLTYFQNEAQLEKSRLLSDRFSAERPKGSFSTLEIQRTEQGDSAMYLCASSLFEGYGYTFGSGTRLTVV.

The chain uses TRBV7-9 and TRBJ1-2; 8 bases match TRBD1. From germline, CDR1 is SEHNR and CDR2 FQNEAQ (reference sequence). J was trimmed by 4 bases and V by 1 base; bases with no gene match: 5. The CDR3 is 15 amino acids. The CDR3 DNA sequence: TGTGCCAGCAGCTTAGTAGGGACAGGTCCCTATGGCTACACCTTC. Translation: CASSLVGTGPYGYTF.

The chain combines TRBV10-2 with TRBJ2-7, with TRBD2 matching over 7 bases. CDR1 and CDR2 from the germline V gene are WSHSY and SAAADI. This CDR3 contains 15 residues. V lost 1 base to trimming and J lost 4 bases; unmatched junction nucleotides: 7. The CDR3 region is CASSEWGGSAYEQYF. The CDR3, as DNA: TGCGCCAGCAGTGAGTGGGGGGGTTCGGCATACGAGCAGTACTTC.

The table lists this clonotype with many counts. V is TRBV20-1 and J is TRBJ1-1; the D is unclear. The CDR3 is 13 amino acids. The germline V and J ends were trimmed by 5 bases and 1 base, with 11 bases remaining between them. Germline CDR1 is DFQATT and CDR2 is SNEGSKA (reference sequence). The CDR3 spells CSASPSTNTEAFF. The CDR3 DNA reads as TGCAGTGCTTCCCCATCAACGAACACTGAAGCTTTCTTT.

This clonotype was seen only a few times. A much larger clone is a single base away; this may be a read error. The chain joins TRBV7-2 to TRBJ2-1; 10 nucleotides line up with TRBD2. The CDR3 extends over 15 amino acids. The junction had 9 bases not matched to a gene; V was cut back by 6 bases and J by 7 bases. The germline CDR1 and CDR2 sequences are SGHTA and FQGNSA. The CDR3 sequence: CASSSSAGGPNEQFF. CDR3 sequence (DNA): TGTGCCAGCAGTTCTTCAGCGGGGGGGCCAAATGAGCAGTTCTTC.

The rearrangement joins TRBV20-1 to TRBJ1-3; D uncertain. Germline CDR1 DFQATT, CDR2 SNEGSKA (reference sequence). Trimming pared 3 bases from V and 4 bases from J, leaving 7 bases between. CDR3 length: 12 amino acids. CDR3 protein: CSASSGGNTIYF. CDR3 in DNA: TGCAGTGCTAGTTCCGGGGGAAACACCATATATTTT.

The CDR3 DNA reads as TGTGCCAGCAGCCAAGGAGGTGGATTATATGGCTACACCTTC. Translated: CASSQGGGLYGYTF. The J gene is TRBJ1-2, the V gene TRBV3-1; D gene uncertain. The CDR3 contains 14 residues. Per germline, CDR1 LGHDT and CDR2 YNNKEL (reference sequence). V lost 1 base, J lost 5 bases, and 11 bases lay in between. Variable domain in full (rest from reference TRBV3-1 and TRBJ1-2): DTAVSQTPKYLVTQMGNDKSIKCEQNLGHDTMYWYKQDSKKFLKIMFSYNNKELIINETVPNRFSPKSPDKAHLNLHINSLELGDSAVYFCASSQGGGLYGYTFGSGTRLTVV.

This clonotype was observed many times. This rearrangement joins TRBV6-1 to TRBJ1-6; D might be TRBD1 (5 bases). In germline, CDR1 is MNHNS, CDR2 SASEGT. Deletions cut 6 bases from V and 8 bases from J, with 17 bases between. The CDR3 loop spans 15 amino acids. The CDR3 DNA reads TGTGCCAGCAGGCGGGACGGCCAAGCCGATTCACCCCTCCACTTT. Translation gives CASRRDGQADSPLHF.

The chain couples TRBV7-2 to TRBJ1-2; D remains unclear. This CDR3 region has 13 residues. Germline values: CDR1 SGHTA, CDR2 FQGNSA. Trimming shortened V by 3 bases and J by 8 bases, and 13 bases separated the two germline ends. This CDR3 is CASSFDALGGYTF. DNA for the CDR3: TGTGCCAGCAGCTTTGATGCCCTCGGCGGCTACACCTTC.

This clonotype showed up just once. A much larger clone differs by one base, so this may be a read error. The CDR3 sequence: CASSLAAGGSGNTTYF. In DNA, the CDR3 is TGTGCCAGCAGTTTAGCTGCAGGAGGCTCTGGAAACACCACATATTTT. V is TRBV12-3 or TRBV12-4 and J is TRBJ1-3; no definite D call. CDR3 length equals 16 residues.

The V call is TRBV7-9, the J call TRBJ1-6; 11 bases agree with TRBD1. The CDR3 is 17 residues long. The V gene end was trimmed by 5 bases and the J gene end by 5 bases; junction bases not matched to a gene: 8. Germline CDR1 is SEHNR and CDR2 is FQNEAQ (reference sequence). CDR3 region: CASSPHRGQGDNSPLHF. The CDR3, as DNA: TGTGCCAGCAGCCCGCATAGGGGACAGGGGGATAATTCACCCCTCCACTTT. The full variable domain, completed using reference TRBV7-9 and TRBJ1-6, is DTGVSQNPRHKITKRGQNVTFRCDPISEHNRLYWYRQTLGQGPEFLTYFQNEAQLEKSRLLSDRFSAERPKGSFSTLEIQRTEQGDSAMYLCASSPHRGQGDNSPLHFGNGTRLTVT.

Many counts were recorded for this clonotype. The V call is TRBV7-2, the J call TRBJ2-7, with D tentatively TRBD1 (6 bases). CDR3 size: 14 residues. V lost 1 base and J 3 bases, leaving 10 bases between the germline ends. CDR1 is SGHTA and CDR2 is FQGNSA in the germline V gene. The CDR3 nucleotides read TGTGCCAGCAGCTTAGTACAGGGTAGCTACGAGCAGTACTTC. It codes for CASSLVQGSYEQYF.